This is a list of T cell receptor beta chains from one sample in a study of T cell responses to AZD1222 COVID-19 vaccine. Using immunoSEQ multiplex PCR, the repertoire was profiled, and TCRdb retains in-frame clones only, with some absent. The sample has fewer than 100,000 clones; around 90% are singletons. Sequenced material: peripheral blood, taken 28 days after the second AZD1222 dose. The receptor set was obtained from an adult who received the AZD1222 COVID-19 vaccine. Both conserved end residues are part of each CDR3. D genes are given only for firm matches. Clone size appears in some rows only: once, few, many, or a class for an expanded clone.

V: TRBV7-9; J: TRBJ1-2; D: NA; size: NA; CDR3: CASSPGRNYGYTF; DNA: TGTGCCAGCAGCCCAGGACGGAACTATGGCTACACCTTC
V: TRBV29-1; J: TRBJ1-4; D: NA; size: NA; CDR3: CSVVILLGRGEEKLFF; DNA: TGCAGCGTTGTGATCTTGCTAGGGCGGGGAGAAGAAAAACTGTTTTTT
V: TRBV6-5; J: TRBJ1-3; D: NA; size: NA; CDR3: CASSYDLSGNTIYF; DNA: TGTGCCAGCAGTTACGACCTCTCTGGAAACACCATATATTTT
V: TRBV5-1; J: TRBJ2-2; D: TRBD2; size: few; CDR3: CASSLAGTSGGLNTGELFF; DNA: TGCGCCAGCAGCTTGGCCGGGACTAGCGGGGGCCTCAACACCGGGGAGCTGTTTTTT
V: TRBV4-2; J: TRBJ2-2; D: NA; size: NA; CDR3: CASSQGLDNTGELFF; DNA: TGTGCCAGCAGCCAAGGGCTAGATAACACCGGGGAGCTGTTTTTT
V: TRBV6-4; J: TRBJ2-7; D: TRBD2; size: NA; CDR3: CASSRTRAGYEQYF; DNA: TGTGCCAGCAGCCGGACCCGAGCGGGGTACGAGCAGTACTTC
V: TRBV11-2; J: TRBJ2-2; D: NA; size: NA; CDR3: CASIYTGELFF; DNA: TGTGCCAGCATTTACACCGGGGAGCTGTTTTTT
V: TRBV9; J: TRBJ2-7; D: TRBD1; size: NA; CDR3: CASAGGATYEQYF; DNA: TGTGCTTCGGCAGGGGGTGCAACATACGAGCAGTACTTC
V: TRBV3-1/TRBV3-2; J: TRBJ1-2; D: NA; size: NA; CDR3: CASSQRLTHYGYTF; DNA: TGTGCCAGCAGCCAAAGACTGACTCACTATGGCTACACCTTC
V: TRBV9; J: TRBJ2-7; D: TRBD2; size: NA; CDR3: CASSVDAGEWLEQYF; DNA: TGTGCCAGCAGCGTAGATGCGGGGGAATGGCTCGAGCAGTACTTC
V: TRBV9; J: TRBJ2-5; D: NA; size: NA; CDR3: CASSRGIQETQYF; DNA: TGTGCCAGCAGCAGGGGAATCCAGGAGACCCAGTACTTC
V: TRBV7-9; J: TRBJ2-5; D: NA; size: few; CDR3: CASSLAGLIQETQYF; DNA: TGTGCCAGCAGCTTAGCGGGCCTGATACAAGAGACCCAGTACTTC
V: TRBV27; J: TRBJ1-1; D: TRBD1; size: NA; CDR3: CASRVQGAAEAFF; DNA: TGTGCCAGCAGGGTACAGGGGGCGGCTGAAGCTTTCTTT
V: TRBV11-3; J: TRBJ1-3; D: NA; size: NA; CDR3: CASSTGSGNTIYF; DNA: TGTGCCAGCAGCACAGGCTCTGGAAACACCATATATTTT
V: TRBV5-4; J: TRBJ2-7; D: NA; size: NA; CDR3: CASSSRVGGNYEQYF; DNA: TGTGCCAGCAGCAGCAGGGTTGGGGGGAACTACGAGCAGTACTTC
V: TRBV19; J: TRBJ1-6; D: TRBD1; size: NA; CDR3: CASSISGTVNSPLHF; DNA: TGTGCCAGTAGTATAAGTGGGACAGTAAATTCACCCCTCCACTTT
V: TRBV18; J: TRBJ1-1; D: TRBD1; size: NA; CDR3: CASSPTTQGANTEAFF; DNA: TGTGCCAGCTCACCCACAACTCAGGGGGCCAACACTGAAGCTTTCTTT
V: TRBV28; J: TRBJ2-1; D: NA; size: NA; CDR3: CASSLLASRDEQFF; DNA: TGTGCCAGCAGTTTATTAGCTTCCCGGGATGAGCAGTTCTTC
V: TRBV19; J: TRBJ1-1; D: TRBD1; size: few; CDR3: CASSIGQGGEAFF; DNA: TGTGCCAGTAGTATTGGACAGGGTGGTGAAGCTTTCTTT
V: TRBV6-2/TRBV6-3; J: TRBJ2-1; D: NA; size: NA; CDR3: CASSYSPYEQFF; DNA: TGTGCCAGCAGTTACTCCCCGTATGAGCAGTTCTTC
V: TRBV29-1; J: TRBJ2-7; D: NA; size: once; CDR3: CSVGSYEQYF; DNA: TGCAGCGTGGGGTCCTACGAGCAGTACTTC
V: TRBV29-1; J: TRBJ2-3; D: TRBD2; size: NA; CDR3: CSVEVGGGSTDTQYF; DNA: TGCAGCGTTGAAGTAGGCGGGGGGAGTACAGATACGCAGTATTTT
V: TRBV19; J: TRBJ1-5; D: NA; size: NA; CDR3: CASSRERLGNQPQHF; DNA: TGTGCCAGTAGTAGGGAGAGATTGGGCAATCAGCCCCAGCATTTT
V: TRBV10-3; J: TRBJ2-1; D: TRBD1; size: once; CDR3: CATRDRVNEQFF; DNA: TGTGCCACCAGAGACAGGGTGAATGAGCAGTTCTTC
V: TRBV7-6; J: TRBJ1-2; D: NA; size: NA; CDR3: CASSLARGTAGYTF; DNA: TGTGCCAGCAGCTTAGCGCGAGGGACGGCTGGCTACACCTTC
V: TRBV24-1; J: TRBJ2-1; D: TRBD2; size: once; CDR3: CATSVRAGSSYNEQFF; DNA: TGTGCCACCAGTGTTCGAGCGGGGAGCTCCTACAATGAGCAGTTCTTC
V: TRBV28; J: TRBJ1-5; D: TRBD1; size: NA; CDR3: CASSRTGRNQPQHF; DNA: TGTGCCAGCTCCCGGACAGGGCGCAATCAGCCCCAGCATTTT
V: TRBV5-6; J: TRBJ2-5; D: TRBD1; size: NA; CDR3: CASSVDRGETQYF; DNA: TGTGCCAGCAGCGTGGACAGGGGCGAGACCCAGTACTTC
V: TRBV6-6; J: TRBJ2-7; D: NA; size: NA; CDR3: CASTTVPFGEQYF; DNA: TGTGCCAGCACGACAGTGCCCTTTGGCGAGCAGTACTTC
V: TRBV15; J: TRBJ1-5; D: TRBD1; size: NA; CDR3: CATSRGRQGHQPQHF; DNA: TGTGCCACCAGCAGAGGAAGACAGGGTCATCAGCCCCAGCATTTT
V: TRBV6-5; J: TRBJ2-7; D: NA; size: NA; CDR3: CASSYSLGVTYEQYF; DNA: TGTGCCAGCAGTTACTCCTTGGGTGTAACCTACGAGCAGTACTTC
V: TRBV5-1; J: TRBJ2-7; D: TRBD1; size: NA; CDR3: CASSSGQGVSYEQYF; DNA: TGCGCCAGCAGCTCGGGACAGGGGGTTTCCTACGAGCAGTACTTC
V: TRBV7-2; J: TRBJ2-7; D: NA; size: NA; CDR3: CASSLTGSDPSYEQYF; DNA: TGTGCCAGCAGCCTAACGGGGTCGGATCCATCCTACGAGCAGTACTTC
V: TRBV29-1; J: TRBJ2-1; D: NA; size: NA; CDR3: CSWGRPREQFF; DNA: TGCAGCTGGGGGAGGCCGCGTGAGCAGTTCTTC
V: TRBV30; J: TRBJ1-5; D: NA; size: NA; CDR3: CAWSEGGASRDLSQHF; DNA: TGTGCCTGGAGCGAGGGGGGGGCGAGTCGAGATTTGTCCCAGCATTTT
V: TRBV6-5; J: TRBJ2-3; D: NA; size: NA; CDR3: CATQGTDTQYF; DNA: TGTGCGACCCAGGGAACAGATACGCAGTATTTT
V: TRBV18; J: TRBJ2-5; D: NA; size: NA; CDR3: CASSPPTGLVGETQYF; DNA: TGTGCCAGCTCACCACCGACGGGACTCGTAGGAGAGACCCAGTACTTC
V: TRBV24-1; J: TRBJ2-2; D: NA; size: NA; CDR3: CATSPTQGNENTGELFF; DNA: TGTGCCACCAGCCCTACTCAGGGTAACGAGAACACCGGGGAGCTGTTTTTT
V: TRBV29-1; J: TRBJ1-2; D: NA; size: once; CDR3: CSVGNREPNYGYTF; DNA: TGCAGCGTTGGAAACAGGGAACCCAACTATGGCTACACCTTC
V: TRBV19; J: TRBJ1-2; D: NA; size: NA; CDR3: CASRYRQGGYGYTF; DNA: TGTGCCAGTAGGTACCGGCAGGGCGGCTATGGCTACACCTTC
V: TRBV5-1; J: TRBJ2-1; D: NA; size: NA; CDR3: CASSLGGPSEQFF; DNA: TGCGCCAGCAGCTTGGGTGGCCCCAGTGAGCAGTTCTTC
V: TRBV5-1; J: TRBJ2-1; D: TRBD1; size: NA; CDR3: CASSLAGTGGSEQFF; DNA: TGCGCCAGCAGCTTGGCCGGGACAGGGGGGAGTGAGCAGTTCTTC
V: TRBV6-5; J: TRBJ2-2; D: NA; size: NA; CDR3: CASNSPGSRTGELFF; DNA: TGTGCCAGCAATTCCCCAGGCAGCCGCACCGGGGAGCTGTTTTTT
V: TRBV18; J: TRBJ1-3; D: NA; size: NA; CDR3: CASSQSRQVSGNTIYF; DNA: TGTGCCAGCTCCCAAAGCCGCCAGGTCTCTGGAAACACCATATATTTT
V: TRBV9; J: TRBJ2-3; D: NA; size: NA; CDR3: CASSVGTDSTDTQYF; DNA: TGTGCCAGCAGCGTCGGGACGGACAGCACAGATACGCAGTATTTT
V: TRBV19; J: TRBJ1-4; D: TRBD1; size: NA; CDR3: CASTGTGSEKLFF; DNA: TGTGCCAGTACGGGGACAGGGTCTGAAAAACTGTTTTTT
V: TRBV28; J: TRBJ1-2; D: NA; size: NA; CDR3: CASSQRTANYGYTF; DNA: TGTGCCAGCAGCCAAAGGACGGCCAACTATGGCTACACCTTC
V: TRBV11-2; J: TRBJ2-3; D: NA; size: NA; CDR3: CASSFTGSDTQYF; DNA: TGTGCCAGCAGCTTTACGGGGTCGGATACGCAGTATTTT
V: TRBV5-4; J: TRBJ1-4; D: NA; size: NA; CDR3: CASSIRTEEKLFF; DNA: TGTGCCAGCAGCATACGGACGGAAGAAAAACTGTTTTTT
V: TRBV10-3; J: TRBJ2-2; D: TRBD2; size: NA; CDR3: CAITSSPGVAGMGAGELFF; DNA: TGTGCCATCACTTCCAGCCCAGGAGTAGCGGGGATGGGGGCCGGGGAGCTGTTTTTT
V: TRBV29-1; J: TRBJ2-7; D: NA; size: NA; CDR3: CSVEAGRGVGEQYF; DNA: TGCAGCGTAGAGGCCGGCAGGGGAGTAGGAGAGCAGTACTTC
V: TRBV7-2; J: TRBJ1-5; D: NA; size: NA; CDR3: CASTRGGIGQPQHF; DNA: TGTGCCAGCACCCGGGGAGGTATTGGGCAGCCCCAGCATTTT
V: TRBV5-1; J: TRBJ1-1; D: NA; size: NA; CDR3: CASSLEGPEAFF; DNA: TGCGCCAGCAGCTTGGAGGGGCCCGAAGCTTTCTTT